This is a list of T cell receptor beta chains from one sample in a study of blood T cell repertoires in COVID-19. TCRdb keeps only in-frame clones here, not all; method: immunoSEQ multiplex PCR. The data show 250,000 to 350,000 clones, about nine tenths seen once. The specimen sequenced was peripheral blood. The receptors come from a woman aged 30 to 39 who had recovered from COVID-19. Both conserved end residues are part of each CDR3. A D gene is named only where the DNA matches it firmly. The listing skips clone size in some rows; elsewhere it reads once, few, many or a size class.

TRBV5-1,.,.,TRBJ2-7,CASSLGGDLYEQYF,TGCGCCAGCAGCTTGGGCGGGGATCTCTACGAGCAGTACTTC
TRBV6-5,.,.,TRBJ2-1,CASSRMGSYNEQFF,TGTGCCAGCTCCAGGATGGGCTCCTACAATGAGCAGTTCTTC
TRBV15,.,.,TRBJ2-5,CATSRPDRSETQYF,TGTGCCACCAGCAGACCTGACAGGAGCGAGACCCAGTACTTC
TRBV21-1,.,.,TRBJ1-2,CASSKKDRVWTGDYGYTF,TGTGCCAGCAGCAAAAAGGACAGGGTCTGGACGGGTGACTATGGCTACACCTTC
TRBV28,.,.,TRBJ1-3,CASSLLQIRSGNTIYF,TGTGCCAGCAGTTTACTTCAGATCCGCTCTGGAAACACCATATATTTT
TRBV28,.,.,TRBJ1-2,CASSERLANYGYTF,TGTGCCAGCAGTGAAAGACTGGCTAACTATGGCTACACCTTC
TRBV5-1,.,TRBD1,TRBJ2-7,CASSKTGELTYEQYF,TGCGCCAGCAGCAAGACAGGGGAGCTAACCTACGAGCAGTACTTC
TRBV19,.,.,TRBJ2-3,CASSIRLEDTQYF,TGTGCCAGTAGTATCAGACTGGAGGATACGCAGTATTTT
TRBV28,.,TRBD1,TRBJ1-1,CASKRGRLTEAFF,TGTGCCAGTAAAAGGGGGCGCCTCACTGAAGCTTTCTTT
TRBV6-5,.,.,TRBJ2-1,CASSSRAGEQFF,TGTGCCAGCTCATCCCGGGCGGGTGAGCAGTTCTTC
TRBV2,once,TRBD1,TRBJ1-1,CASRTLWTGTNTEAFF,TGTGCCAGCAGGACCCTTTGGACAGGGACGAACACTGAAGCTTTCTTT
TRBV2,.,.,TRBJ2-7,CASSPRTGEQYF,TGTGCCAGCAGTCCTAGGACTGGCGAGCAGTACTTC
TRBV6-2/TRBV6-3,.,.,TRBJ2-7,CASSSLGGSGEQYF,TGTGCCAGCAGTTCCCTCGGGGGATCGGGCGAGCAGTACTTC
TRBV10-3,.,.,TRBJ1-2,CAISDQQDDNYGYTF,TGTGCCATCAGTGACCAACAGGATGATAACTATGGCTACACCTTC
TRBV6-2/TRBV6-3,.,TRBD2,TRBJ2-6,CASSGGTSVISGANVLTF,TGTGCCAGCAGTGGAGGGACTAGCGTGATCTCTGGGGCCAACGTCCTGACTTTC
TRBV5-5,.,.,TRBJ1-3,CASSWIEGGTGNTIYF,TGTGCCAGCAGTTGGATTGAGGGAGGGACTGGAAACACCATATATTTT
TRBV28,.,TRBD1,TRBJ1-5,CASSDRVQPQHF,TGTGCCAGCAGTGACAGGGTCCAGCCCCAGCATTTT
TRBV6-6,.,TRBD2,TRBJ2-1,CASSSTSGGVSNEQFF,TGTGCCAGCAGTTCGACTAGCGGGGGGGTAAGCAATGAGCAGTTCTTC